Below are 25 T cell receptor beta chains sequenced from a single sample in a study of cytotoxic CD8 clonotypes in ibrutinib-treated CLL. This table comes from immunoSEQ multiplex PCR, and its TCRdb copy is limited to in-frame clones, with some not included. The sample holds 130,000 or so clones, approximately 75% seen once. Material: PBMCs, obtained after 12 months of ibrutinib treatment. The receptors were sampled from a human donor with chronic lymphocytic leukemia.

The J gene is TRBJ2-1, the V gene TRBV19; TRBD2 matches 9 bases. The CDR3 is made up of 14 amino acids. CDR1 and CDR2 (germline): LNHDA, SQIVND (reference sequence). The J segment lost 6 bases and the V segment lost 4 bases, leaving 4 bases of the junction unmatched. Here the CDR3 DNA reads TGTGCCAGTAGTAGCGGGGGGGCTCCCAATGAGCAGTTCTTC. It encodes CASSSGGAPNEQFF.

CDR3 region: CASSEQGNEQYF. CDR3 DNA: TGTGCCAGCAGTGAACAGGGGAACGAGCAGTACTTC. The chain links TRBV6-5 to TRBJ2-7; 7 bases agree with TRBD1. Germline V gene sequence: CDR1 MNHEY, CDR2 SVGAGI. With 5 bases clipped from V and 5 bases from J, the junction kept 3 bases outside the gene matches. The CDR3 sequence is 12 residues long.

The CDR3 sequence: CASSLSGRGTGELFF. The CDR3 coding sequence is TGTGCCAGCAGCCTAAGCGGGAGAGGCACCGGGGAGCTGTTTTTT. The J gene is TRBJ2-2, the V gene TRBV27, with 8 bases fitting TRBD2. Germline V CDR1 and CDR2: MNHEY, SMNVEV (reference sequence). Trimming at V came to 6 bases and at J to 4 bases, leaving 7 bases not matched to a gene. The CDR3 is 15 residues long.

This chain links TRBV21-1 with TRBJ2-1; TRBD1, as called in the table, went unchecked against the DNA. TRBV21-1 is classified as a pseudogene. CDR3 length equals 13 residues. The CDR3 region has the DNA TGTGCCAGCAGCAACAGGGGCTACAATGAGCAGTTCTTC. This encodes CASSNRGYNEQFF.

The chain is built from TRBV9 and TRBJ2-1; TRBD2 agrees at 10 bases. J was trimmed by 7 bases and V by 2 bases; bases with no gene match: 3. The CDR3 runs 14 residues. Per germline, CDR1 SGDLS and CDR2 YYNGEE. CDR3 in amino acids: CASSVSGGANEQFF. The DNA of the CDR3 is TGTGCCAGCAGCGTGAGCGGGGGGGCAAATGAGCAGTTCTTC.

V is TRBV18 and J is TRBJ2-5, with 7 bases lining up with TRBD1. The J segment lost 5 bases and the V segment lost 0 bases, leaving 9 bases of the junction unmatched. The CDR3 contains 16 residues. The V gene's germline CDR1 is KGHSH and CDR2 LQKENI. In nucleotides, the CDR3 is TGTGCCAGCTCACCACCGACAGGGTTATCAGGGGAGACCCAGTACTTC. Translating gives CASSPPTGLSGETQYF.

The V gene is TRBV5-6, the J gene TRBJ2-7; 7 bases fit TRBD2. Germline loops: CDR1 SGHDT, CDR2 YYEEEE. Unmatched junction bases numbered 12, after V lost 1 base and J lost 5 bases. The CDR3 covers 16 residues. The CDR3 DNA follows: TGTGCCAGCAGCTTGTTGACGGGAGGCCCTAAGCACGAGCAGTACTTC. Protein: CASSLLTGGPKHEQYF. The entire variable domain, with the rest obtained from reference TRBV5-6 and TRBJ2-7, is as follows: DAGVTQSPTHLIKTRGQQVTLRCSPKSGHDTVSWYQQALGQGPQFIFQYYEEEERQRGNFPDRFSGHQFPNYSSELNVNALLLGDSALYLCASSLLTGGPKHEQYFGPGTRLTVT.

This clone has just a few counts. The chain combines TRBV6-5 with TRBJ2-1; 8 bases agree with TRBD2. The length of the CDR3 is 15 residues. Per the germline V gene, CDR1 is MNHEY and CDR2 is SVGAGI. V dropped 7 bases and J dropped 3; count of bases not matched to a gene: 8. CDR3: CASKNIAGFYNEQFF. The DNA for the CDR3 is TGTGCCAGCAAGAACATAGCGGGGTTCTACAATGAGCAGTTCTTC.

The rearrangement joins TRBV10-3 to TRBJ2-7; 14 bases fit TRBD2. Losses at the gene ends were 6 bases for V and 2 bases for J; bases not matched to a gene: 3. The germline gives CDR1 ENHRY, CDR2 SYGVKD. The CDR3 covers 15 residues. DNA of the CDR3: TGTGCCATCAGCGCGGGACTAGCGGGAGCCTACGAGCAGTACTTC. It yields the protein CAISAGLAGAYEQYF.

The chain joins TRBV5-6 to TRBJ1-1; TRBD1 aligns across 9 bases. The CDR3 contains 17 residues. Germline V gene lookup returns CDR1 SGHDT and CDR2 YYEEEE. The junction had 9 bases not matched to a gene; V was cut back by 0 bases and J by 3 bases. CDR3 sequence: CASSLAGQGPTDTEAFF. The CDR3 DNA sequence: TGTGCCAGCAGCTTGGCGGGACAGGGACCGACCGACACTGAAGCTTTCTTT.

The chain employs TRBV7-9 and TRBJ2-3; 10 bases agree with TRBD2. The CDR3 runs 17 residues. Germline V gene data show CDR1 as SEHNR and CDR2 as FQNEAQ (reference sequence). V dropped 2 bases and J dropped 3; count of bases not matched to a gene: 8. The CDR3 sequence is CASSLFASGSGTDTQYF. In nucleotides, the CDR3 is TGTGCCAGCAGCTTATTTGCTAGCGGGAGTGGAACAGATACGCAGTATTTT.

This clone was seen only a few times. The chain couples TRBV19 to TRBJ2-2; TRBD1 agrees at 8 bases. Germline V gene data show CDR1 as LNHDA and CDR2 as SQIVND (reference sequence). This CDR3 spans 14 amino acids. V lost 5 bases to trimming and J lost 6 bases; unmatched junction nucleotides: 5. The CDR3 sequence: CASSLTGDSGELFF. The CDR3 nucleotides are TGTGCCAGTAGTCTGACAGGGGATTCCGGGGAGCTGTTTTTT.

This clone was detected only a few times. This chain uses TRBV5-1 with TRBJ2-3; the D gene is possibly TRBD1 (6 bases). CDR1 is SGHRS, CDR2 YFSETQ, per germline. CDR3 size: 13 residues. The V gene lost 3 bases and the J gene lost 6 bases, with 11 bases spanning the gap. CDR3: CASSYPGDDTQYF. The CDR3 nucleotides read TGCGCCAGCAGCTACCCAGGGGACGATACGCAGTATTTT. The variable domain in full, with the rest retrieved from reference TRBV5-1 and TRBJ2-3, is KAGVTQTPRYLIKTRGQQVTLSCSPISGHRSVSWYQQTPGQGLQFLFEYFSETQRNKGNFPGRFSGRQFSNSRSEMNVSTLELGDSALYLCASSYPGDDTQYFGPGTRLTVL.

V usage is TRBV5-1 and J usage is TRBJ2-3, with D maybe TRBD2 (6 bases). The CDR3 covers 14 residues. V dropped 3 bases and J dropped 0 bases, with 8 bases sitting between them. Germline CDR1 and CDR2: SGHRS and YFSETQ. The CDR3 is CASSSGLSTDTQYF. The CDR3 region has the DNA TGCGCCAGCAGCTCGGGACTGAGCACAGATACGCAGTATTTT.

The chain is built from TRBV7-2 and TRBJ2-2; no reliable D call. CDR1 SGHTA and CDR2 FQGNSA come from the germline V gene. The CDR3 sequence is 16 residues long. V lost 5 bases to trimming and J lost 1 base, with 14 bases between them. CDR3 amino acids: CASSLRVLQNTGELFF. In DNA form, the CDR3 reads TGTGCCAGCAGCCTCCGGGTTCTACAGAACACCGGGGAGCTGTTTTTT.

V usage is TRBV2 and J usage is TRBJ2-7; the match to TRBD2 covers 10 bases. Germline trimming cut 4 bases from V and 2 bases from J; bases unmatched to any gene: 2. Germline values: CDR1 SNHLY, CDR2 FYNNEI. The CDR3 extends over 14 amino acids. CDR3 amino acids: CASSGTSGAYEQYF. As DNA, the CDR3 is TGTGCCAGCAGTGGGACTAGCGGAGCCTACGAGCAGTACTTC.

The CDR3 DNA is TGTGCCAGCAGCACAGGGGGCGCGGGTCAGCCCCAGCATTTT. Its protein product is CASSTGGAGQPQHF. The chain joins TRBV7-9 to TRBJ1-5; TRBD1 agrees at 9 bases. The V gene's germline CDR1 is SEHNR and CDR2 FQNEAQ (reference sequence). The CDR3 length is 14 residues. V lost 5 bases and J lost 6; bases outside the gene matches: 5.

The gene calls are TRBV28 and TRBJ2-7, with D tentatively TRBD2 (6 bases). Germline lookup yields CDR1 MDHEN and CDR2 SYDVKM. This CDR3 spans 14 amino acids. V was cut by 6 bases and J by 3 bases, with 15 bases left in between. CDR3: CASRNRGSYYEQYF. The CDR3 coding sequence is TGTGCCAGCAGAAACCGGGGGTCCTACTACGAGCAGTACTTC.

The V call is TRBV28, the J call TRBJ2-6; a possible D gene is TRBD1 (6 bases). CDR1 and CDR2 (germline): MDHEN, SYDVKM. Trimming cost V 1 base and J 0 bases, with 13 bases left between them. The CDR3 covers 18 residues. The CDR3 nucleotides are TGTGCCAGCAGTTTATCCCAGGGGTCAGTCTCTGGGGCCAACGTCCTGACTTTC. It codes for CASSLSQGSVSGANVLTF.

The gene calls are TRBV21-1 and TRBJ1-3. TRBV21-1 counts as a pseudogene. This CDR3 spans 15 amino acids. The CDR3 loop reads CASSKGEVGRNTIYF. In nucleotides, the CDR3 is TGTGCCAGCAGCAAGGGGGAGGTAGGGCGCAACACCATATATTTT.

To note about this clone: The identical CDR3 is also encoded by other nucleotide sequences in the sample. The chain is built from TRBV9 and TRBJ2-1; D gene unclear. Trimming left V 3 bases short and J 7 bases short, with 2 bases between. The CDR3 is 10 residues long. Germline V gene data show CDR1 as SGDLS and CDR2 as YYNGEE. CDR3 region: CASSGNEQFF. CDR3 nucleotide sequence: TGTGCCAGCAGCGGTAATGAGCAGTTCTTC.

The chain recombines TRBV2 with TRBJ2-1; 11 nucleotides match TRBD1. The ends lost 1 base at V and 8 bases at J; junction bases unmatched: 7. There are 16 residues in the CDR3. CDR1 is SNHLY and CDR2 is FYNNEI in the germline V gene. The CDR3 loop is CASSEEGQGGWDEQFF. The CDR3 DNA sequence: TGTGCCAGCAGTGAAGAGGGACAGGGGGGATGGGATGAGCAGTTCTTC.

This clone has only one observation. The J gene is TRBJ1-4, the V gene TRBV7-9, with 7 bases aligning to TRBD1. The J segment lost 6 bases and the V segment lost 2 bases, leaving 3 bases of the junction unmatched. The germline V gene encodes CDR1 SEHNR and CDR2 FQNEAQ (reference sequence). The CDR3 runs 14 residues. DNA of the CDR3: TGTGCCAGCAGCTTAATCACAGGGGATGAAAAACTGTTTTTT. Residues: CASSLITGDEKLFF.

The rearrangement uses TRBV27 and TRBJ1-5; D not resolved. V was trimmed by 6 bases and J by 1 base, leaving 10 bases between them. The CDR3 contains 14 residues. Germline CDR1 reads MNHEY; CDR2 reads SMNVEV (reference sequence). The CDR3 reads CASSQGRSNQPQHF. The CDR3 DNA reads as TGTGCCAGCAGCCAAGGGAGGAGCAATCAGCCCCAGCATTTT.

The CDR3 region is CASRGPGFEQYF. CDR3 coding DNA: TGTGCCAGCAGAGGCCCAGGGTTCGAGCAGTACTTC. The rearrangement links TRBV2 to TRBJ2-7; D is possibly TRBD1 (5 bases). Germline V gene sequence: CDR1 SNHLY, CDR2 FYNNEI. V was cut by 6 bases and J by 6 bases, with 12 bases left in between. The CDR3 sequence is 12 residues long.